This is a list of T cell receptor beta chains from one sample in a study of cytomegalovirus exposure and HLA in healthy donors. The data were produced by immunoSEQ multiplex PCR, yet TCRdb's version contains in-frame clones alone and is incomplete. The table lists 100,000 to 150,000 clones, around 80% of them singletons. The sequencing input was PBMCs. These receptors all stem from a female donor in good health and CMV-seropositive. Both conserved end residues are part of each CDR3. A D gene is named only where the DNA matches it firmly. Clone sizes are given selectively: once, few, many, or a class where the clone is expanded.

size	V	D	J	CDR3	DNA
few	TRBV7-6	TRBD1	TRBJ1-1	CASSLLPGQALEAFF	TGTGCCAGCAGCCTACTACCGGGACAGGCTCTTGAAGCTTTCTTT
NA	TRBV5-1	NA	TRBJ1-2	CASSLAADSLANYGYTF	TGCGCCAGCAGCTTGGCGGCGGACAGCCTAGCTAACTATGGCTACACCTTC
NA	TRBV6-4	NA	TRBJ1-2	CASSDSTAGERGYTF	TGTGCCAGCAGTGACTCGACGGCCGGGGAAAGGGGCTACACCTTC
once	TRBV9	NA	TRBJ1-2	CASSVDGRGDYGYTF	TGTGCCAGCAGCGTAGACGGCAGGGGAGACTATGGCTACACCTTC
NA	TRBV6-5	NA	TRBJ1-1	CASSYRPRTEAFF	TGTGCCAGCAGTTATCGGCCGCGGACTGAAGCTTTCTTT
few	TRBV6-5	TRBD1	TRBJ2-7	CASSYSRTGGYEQYF	TGTGCCAGCAGTTACTCCCGGACAGGGGGCTACGAGCAGTACTTC
NA	TRBV7-3	NA	TRBJ2-5	CASSQSQGGRTQYF	TGTGCCAGCAGCCAATCTCAGGGGGGACGGACCCAGTACTTC
NA	TRBV2	NA	TRBJ2-1	CAWGDEQFF	TGTGCTTGGGGGGATGAGCAGTTCTTC
NA	TRBV27	NA	TRBJ1-5	CASSLQGSNQPQHF	TGTGCCAGCAGTTTACAGGGATCGAATCAGCCCCAGCATTTT
NA	TRBV6-5	NA	TRBJ1-5	CASSYGGTNQPQHF	TGTGCCAGCAGTTACGGCGGCACTAATCAGCCCCAGCATTTT
NA	TRBV6-1	NA	TRBJ1-2	CASSGAAGSANYGYTF	TGTGCCAGCAGTGGAGCGGCAGGGTCAGCTAACTATGGCTACACCTTC
NA	TRBV7-9	NA	TRBJ2-3	CSSSFGQGTDTQYF	NA
NA	TRBV7-3	NA	TRBJ2-2	CASSLGGLHTGELFF	TGTGCCAGCAGCCTCGGGGGGCTTCACACCGGGGAGCTGTTTTTT
NA	TRBV2	TRBD1	TRBJ1-2	CASSDSGGHNYGYTF	TGTGCCAGCAGTGATTCAGGGGGCCATAACTATGGCTACACCTTC
few	TRBV27	TRBD1	TRBJ1-5	CASSPGTGGQPQHF	TGTGCCAGCAGCCCCGGGACAGGGGGCCAGCCCCAGCATTTT
NA	TRBV2	TRBD2	TRBJ2-5	CASKVVAGDVETQYF	TGTGCCAGCAAAGTGGTAGCGGGGGATGTGGAGACCCAGTACTTC
NA	TRBV12-5	NA	TRBJ1-2	CASGLSANYGYTF	TGTGCTAGTGGTTTGTCGGCTAACTATGGCTACACCTTC
NA	TRBV6-6	NA	TRBJ1-5	CASSYSGSNQPQHF	TGTGCCAGCAGTTACTCGGGCAGCAATCAGCCCCAGCATTTT
NA	TRBV10-3	NA	TRBJ2-2	CAISLASITDTGELFF	TGTGCCATCAGTCTCGCAAGCATTACCGACACCGGGGAGCTGTTTTTT
NA	TRBV6-1	NA	TRBJ2-6	CASSVPSGANVLTF	TGTGCCAGCAGTGTCCCATCTGGGGCCAACGTCCTGACTTTC
NA	TRBV5-1	TRBD1	TRBJ2-5	CASRLYPGQGTETQYF	TGCGCCAGCAGACTCTATCCGGGACAGGGTACAGAGACCCAGTACTTC
few	TRBV10-3	TRBD1	TRBJ1-1	CAVDAQGTGKAFF	TGTGCCGTCGACGCCCAAGGGACAGGGAAAGCTTTCTTT
NA	TRBV2	NA	TRBJ2-3	CASSSLAEDTDTQYF	TGTGCCAGCAGTTCACTAGCCGAGGACACAGATACGCAGTATTTT
NA	TRBV7-8	NA	TRBJ2-3	CASSLWAPSAQYF	TGTGCCAGCAGCTTGTGGGCGCCATCGGCGCAGTATTTT
NA	TRBV27	TRBD1	TRBJ1-2	CASRQAGDRGRGYTF	TGTGCCAGCCGGCAAGCCGGGGACAGGGGGCGAGGCTACACCTTC
few	TRBV6-1	NA	TRBJ1-3	CASSDKGRAGNTIYF	TGTGCCAGCAGTGACAAGGGGCGAGCTGGAAACACCATATATTTT
once	TRBV6-1	NA	TRBJ1-5	CASTTGTKSLAQHF	TGTGCCAGTACGACAGGTACAAAATCGTTGGCCCAGCATTTT
NA	TRBV5-1	NA	TRBJ1-2	CASSLQGDYGYTF	TGCGCCAGCAGCTTACAGGGAGACTATGGCTACACCTTC
NA	TRBV6-5	NA	TRBJ1-1	CASSYSRVAEAFF	TGTGCCAGCAGTTACAGCAGGGTGGCTGAAGCTTTCTTT
NA	TRBV7-7	TRBD1	TRBJ2-2	CASSRDRGGTGELFF	TGTGCTAGCAGCCGGGACAGGGGAGGCACCGGGGAGCTGTTTTTT
NA	TRBV7-2	NA	TRBJ1-2	CASSLAQERSKGYTF	TGTGCCAGCAGCTTAGCCCAGGAACGGTCAAAAGGCTACACCTTC
NA	TRBV7-9	NA	TRBJ1-1	CASSPRTEAFF	TGTGCCAGCAGCCCTAGGACTGAAGCTTTCTTT
NA	TRBV28	NA	TRBJ1-4	CASRPQGQNGKLFF	TGTGCCAGCAGACCGCAGGGGCAGAACGGAAAACTGTTTTTT
NA	TRBV5-1	NA	TRBJ2-7	CASSAYMTGQLSYEQYF	TGCGCCAGCAGCGCCTATATGACGGGACAACTCTCCTACGAGCAGTACTTC
NA	TRBV6-1	TRBD1	TRBJ2-7	CASSRDRGSYQYF	TGTGCCAGCAGCCGGGACAGGGGATCGTACCAGTACTTC
NA	TRBV2	NA	TRBJ1-3	CASKTGAFSGNTIYF	TGTGCCAGCAAAACAGGCGCGTTCTCTGGAAACACCATATATTTT
NA	TRBV7-2	TRBD1	TRBJ2-7	CASSRGQVYEQYF	TGTGCCAGCAGTCGCGGACAGGTCTACGAGCAGTACTTC
NA	TRBV6-5	NA	TRBJ2-7	CASSPNPEQYF	TGTGCCAGCAGTCCAAATCCCGAGCAGTACTTC
NA	TRBV27	TRBD1	TRBJ1-1	CASSFRQGSTEAFF	TGTGCCAGCAGTTTCAGACAGGGGAGCACTGAAGCTTTCTTT
NA	TRBV28	NA	TRBJ2-7	CASSLRGYEQYF	TGTGCCAGCAGTCTCAGGGGATACGAGCAGTACTTC
NA	TRBV7-3	TRBD1	TRBJ2-5	CASSLRQGVPETQYF	TGTGCCAGCAGCTTACGGCAGGGGGTCCCAGAGACCCAGTACTTC
NA	TRBV10-1	TRBD1	TRBJ1-2	CASWTGTGHIYGYTF	TGCGCCAGCTGGACCGGGACAGGGCACATCTATGGCTACACCTTC
NA	TRBV6-1	TRBD2	TRBJ2-3	CATLGGVTTDTQYF	TGTGCCACCCTGGGGGGGGTCACTACAGATACGCAGTATTTT
NA	TRBV13	TRBD1	TRBJ2-5	CASSSNQGAQETQYF	TGTGCCAGCAGCTCCAATCAGGGGGCCCAAGAGACCCAGTACTTC
NA	TRBV6-5	NA	TRBJ1-3	CASSKSTTTGNTIYF	TGTGCCAGCAGCAAGTCAACAACAACCGGAAACACCATATATTTT
NA	TRBV7-3	NA	TRBJ2-2	CASSSRGQNTGELFF	TGTGCCAGCAGCTCCCGGGGACAGAACACCGGGGAGCTGTTTTTT
few	TRBV7-9	NA	TRBJ1-2	CASSFTGTFGYTF	TGTGCCAGCAGCTTCACCGGGACTTTCGGCTACACCTTC
NA	TRBV28	TRBD1	TRBJ2-5	CASRGGTGKRETQYF	TGTGCCAGCAGGGGTGGGACAGGGAAGAGGGAGACCCAGTACTTC
NA	TRBV5-1	NA	TRBJ1-2	CASSLGISANYGYTF	TGCGCCAGCAGCTTGGGAATTTCAGCTAACTATGGCTACACCTTC
once	TRBV9	NA	TRBJ2-3	CASSNHGEATDTQYF	TGTGCCAGCAGCAACCACGGGGAGGCGACAGATACGCAGTATTTT
NA	TRBV4-1	NA	TRBJ2-7	CASSEQTGTRVSYEQYF	TGCGCCAGCAGTGAACAAACGGGGACAAGGGTCTCCTACGAGCAGTACTTC
once	TRBV5-1	NA	TRBJ1-1	CASSLGGSTGLAFF	TGCGCCAGCAGCTTGGGAGGGAGCACAGGGTTAGCTTTCTTT
once	TRBV27	NA	TRBJ1-6	CASSWGRRSSYNSPLHF	TGTGCCAGCAGTTGGGGCAGGCGGAGCTCCTATAATTCACCCCTCCACTTT
NA	TRBV28	NA	TRBJ2-3	CASSLPPLSTDTQYF	TGTGCCAGCAGTCTTCCCCCTCTTAGCACAGATACGCAGTATTTT